These T cell receptor beta chains were read from a single sample in a study of blood T cells in healthy people across ages. TCRdb processed the 5' RACE reads anew with MiXCR; each CDR3 protein has one entry. This repertoire shows about 1.7 million distinct CDR3 sequences, 28% found once; its top ten account for 7.7%. The sequenced sample was blood. Every receptor here comes from a woman between 25 and 40 years old in good health. CDR3s include the opening cysteine and the closing phenylalanine or tryptophan.

TRBJ1-1 TRBV3-1 CASSQVVGAEAFF
TRBJ2-7 TRBV5-1 CASSPRGAGGSYEQYF
TRBJ1-5 TRBV28 CASSRLQPQHF
TRBJ2-7 TRBV29-1 CSVGTGGLEQYF
TRBJ2-3 TRBV20-1 CSAISPGADTQYF
TRBJ2-7 TRBV12-3/TRBV12-4 CASSPWGVSYEQYF
TRBJ1-5 TRBV10-1 CASSEVNGQGEDQPQHF
TRBJ2-3 TRBV4-1 CASSPPGSATQYF
TRBJ1-4 TRBV29-1 CSVERVFEKLFF
TRBJ1-5 TRBV20-1 CSARDTAGKQPQHF
TRBJ2-7 TRBV30 CAWSPRLAGLGEQYF
TRBJ1-3 TRBV4-1 CASSQVGNTIYF
NA TRBV20-1 CSAAPSGAPYEQYF
TRBJ2-1 TRBV10-3 CTISESKGPDGEQFF
TRBJ2-7 TRBV6-1 CASSGGGLILHTSYEQYF
TRBJ1-2 TRBV4-2 CASSQDAGNHGYTF
TRBJ2-7 TRBV4-2 CASSQQLAGGNYEQYF
TRBJ2-7 TRBV29-1 CSVEARTGGYEQYF
TRBJ1-2 TRBV12-3/TRBV12-4 CASILQGGYGYTF
TRBJ2-2 TRBV7-3 CASSARQGKANTGELFF
TRBJ2-3 TRBV7-9 CASSPPGTNTQYF
TRBJ1-1 TRBV29-1 CSVEEGQMRRTEAFF
TRBJ2-3 TRBV7-9 CASSGPGTGSSDTQYF
TRBJ2-1 TRBV20-1 CSASGTLNEQFF
TRBJ2-3 TRBV28 CASTAVVGETDTQYF
TRBJ1-2 TRBV3-1 CASSQSYGSYGYTF
TRBJ1-2 TRBV25-1 CASSDSGGNYGYTF
TRBJ1-2 TRBV5-1 CASRLAGNYGYTF
TRBJ2-7 TRBV28 CATLKMAGTSSYEQYF
TRBJ1-2 TRBV20-1 CSAGRRDGYTF